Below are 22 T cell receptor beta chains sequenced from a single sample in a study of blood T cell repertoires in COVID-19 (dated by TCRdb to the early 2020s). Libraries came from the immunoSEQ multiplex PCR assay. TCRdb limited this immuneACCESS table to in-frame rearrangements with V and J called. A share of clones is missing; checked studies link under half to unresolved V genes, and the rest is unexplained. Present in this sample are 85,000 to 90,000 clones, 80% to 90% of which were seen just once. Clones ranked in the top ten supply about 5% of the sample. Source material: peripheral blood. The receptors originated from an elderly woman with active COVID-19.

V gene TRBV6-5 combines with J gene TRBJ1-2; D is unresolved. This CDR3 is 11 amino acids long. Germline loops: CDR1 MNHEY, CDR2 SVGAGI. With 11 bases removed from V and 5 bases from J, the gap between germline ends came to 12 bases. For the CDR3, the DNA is TGTGCCCAAGTGGGAGATTATGGCTACACCTTC. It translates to CAQVGDYGYTF.

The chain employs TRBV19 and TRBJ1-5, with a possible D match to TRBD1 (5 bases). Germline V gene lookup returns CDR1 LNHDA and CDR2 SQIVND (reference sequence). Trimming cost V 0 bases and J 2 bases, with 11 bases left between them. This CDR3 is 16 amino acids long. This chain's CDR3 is CASSIDPWGGNQPQHF. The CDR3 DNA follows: TGTGCCAGTAGTATAGATCCTTGGGGGGGCAATCAGCCCCAGCATTTT.

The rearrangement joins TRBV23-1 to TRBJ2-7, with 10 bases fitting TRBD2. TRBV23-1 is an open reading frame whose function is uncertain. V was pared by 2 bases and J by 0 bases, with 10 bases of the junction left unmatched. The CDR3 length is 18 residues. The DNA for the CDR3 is TGCGCCAGCAGTCAACAGGGACTAGCGCAGAGGAGCTCCTACGAGCAGTACTTC. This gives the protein CASSQQGLAQRSSYEQYF.

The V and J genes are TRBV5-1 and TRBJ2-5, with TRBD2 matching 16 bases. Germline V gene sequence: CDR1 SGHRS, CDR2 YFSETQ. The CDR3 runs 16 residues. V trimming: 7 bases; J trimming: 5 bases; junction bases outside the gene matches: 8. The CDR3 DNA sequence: TGCGCCAGCGGAGGGACTAGCGGGAGGGCCGGTGAGACCCAGTACTTC. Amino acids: CASGGTSGRAGETQYF.

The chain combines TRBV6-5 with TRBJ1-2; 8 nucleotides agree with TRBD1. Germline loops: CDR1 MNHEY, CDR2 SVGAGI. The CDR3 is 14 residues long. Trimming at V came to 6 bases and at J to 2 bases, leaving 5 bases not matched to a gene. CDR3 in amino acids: CASRKGTGNYGYTF. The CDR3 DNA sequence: TGTGCCAGCAGAAAAGGGACAGGCAACTATGGCTACACCTTC.

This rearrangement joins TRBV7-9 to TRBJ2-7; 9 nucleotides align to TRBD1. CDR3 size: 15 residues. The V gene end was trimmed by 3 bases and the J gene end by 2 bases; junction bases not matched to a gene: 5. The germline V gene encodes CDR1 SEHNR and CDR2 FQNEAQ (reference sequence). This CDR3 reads CASSLGQGVPYEQYF. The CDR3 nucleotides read TGTGCCAGCAGCTTGGGACAGGGAGTTCCCTACGAGCAGTACTTC.

The CDR3 loop is CASRGLDRGGYGYTF. For the CDR3, the DNA is TGTGCCAGCAGGGGTTTGGACAGGGGCGGCTATGGCTACACCTTC. The V call is TRBV6-5, the J call TRBJ1-2, with TRBD1 matching over 9 bases. V shed 6 bases and J 4 bases; nucleotides not matched to a gene: 9. The CDR3 is made up of 15 amino acids. Looked up from germline, CDR1 is MNHEY and CDR2 is SVGAGI.

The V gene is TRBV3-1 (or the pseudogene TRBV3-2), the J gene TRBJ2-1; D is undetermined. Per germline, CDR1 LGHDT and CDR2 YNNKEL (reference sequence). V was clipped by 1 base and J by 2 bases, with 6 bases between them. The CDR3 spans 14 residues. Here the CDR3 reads CASSQVGTYNEQFF. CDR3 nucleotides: TGTGCCAGCAGCCAAGTGGGCACCTACAATGAGCAGTTCTTC.

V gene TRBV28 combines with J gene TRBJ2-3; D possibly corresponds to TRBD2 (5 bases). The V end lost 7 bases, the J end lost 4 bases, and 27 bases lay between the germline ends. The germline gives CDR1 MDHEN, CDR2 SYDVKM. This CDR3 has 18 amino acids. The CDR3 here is CASNSQYFGITRADTQYF. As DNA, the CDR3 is TGTGCCAGCAATTCCCAATATTTCGGCATTACTAGAGCAGATACGCAGTATTTT. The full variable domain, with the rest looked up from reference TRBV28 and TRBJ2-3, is DVKVTQSSRYLVKRTGEKVFLECVQDMDHENMFWYRQDPGLGLRLIYFSYDVKMKEKGDIPEGYSVSREKKERFSLILESASTNQTSMYLCASNSQYFGITRADTQYFGPGTRLTVL.

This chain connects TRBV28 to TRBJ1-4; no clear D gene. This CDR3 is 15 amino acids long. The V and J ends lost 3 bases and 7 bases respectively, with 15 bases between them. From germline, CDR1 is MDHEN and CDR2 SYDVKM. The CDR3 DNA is TGTGCCAGCAGTTTCCCCGGGAGGATTGGTGAAAAACTGTTTTTT. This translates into CASSFPGRIGEKLFF. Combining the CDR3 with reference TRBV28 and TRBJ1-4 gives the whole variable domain DVKVTQSSRYLVKRTGEKVFLECVQDMDHENMFWYRQDPGLGLRLIYFSYDVKMKEKGDIPEGYSVSREKKERFSLILESASTNQTSMYLCASSFPGRIGEKLFFGSGTQLSVL.

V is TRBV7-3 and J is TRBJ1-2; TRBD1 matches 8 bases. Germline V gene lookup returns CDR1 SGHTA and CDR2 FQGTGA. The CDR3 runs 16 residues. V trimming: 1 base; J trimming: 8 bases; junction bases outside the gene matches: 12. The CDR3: CASSLNSWTGIRGYTF. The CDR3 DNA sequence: TGTGCCAGCAGCTTAAATTCTTGGACAGGGATCAGGGGCTACACCTTC.

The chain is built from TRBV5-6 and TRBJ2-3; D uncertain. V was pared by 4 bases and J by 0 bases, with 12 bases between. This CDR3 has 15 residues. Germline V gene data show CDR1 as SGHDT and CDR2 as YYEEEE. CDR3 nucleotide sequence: TGTGCCAGCAGCCCAGGTTATGTTAGCACAGATACGCAGTATTTT. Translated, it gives CASSPGYVSTDTQYF.

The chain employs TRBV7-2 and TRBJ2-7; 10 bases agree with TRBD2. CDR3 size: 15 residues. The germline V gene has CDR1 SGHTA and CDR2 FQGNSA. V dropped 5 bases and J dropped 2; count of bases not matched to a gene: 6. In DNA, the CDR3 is TGTGCCAGCAGCGTTAGGACTAGCGGCACCTACGAGCAGTACTTC. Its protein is CASSVRTSGTYEQYF.

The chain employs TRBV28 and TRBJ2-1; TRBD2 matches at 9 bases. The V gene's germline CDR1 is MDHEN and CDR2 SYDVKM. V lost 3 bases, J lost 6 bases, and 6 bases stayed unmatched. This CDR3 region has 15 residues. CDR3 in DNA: TGTGCCAGCAGTTTGGCGGGAGGGTCCGTCAATGAGCAGTTCTTC. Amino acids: CASSLAGGSVNEQFF. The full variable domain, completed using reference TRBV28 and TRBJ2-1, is DVKVTQSSRYLVKRTGEKVFLECVQDMDHENMFWYRQDPGLGLRLIYFSYDVKMKEKGDIPEGYSVSREKKERFSLILESASTNQTSMYLCASSLAGGSVNEQFFGPGTRLTVL.

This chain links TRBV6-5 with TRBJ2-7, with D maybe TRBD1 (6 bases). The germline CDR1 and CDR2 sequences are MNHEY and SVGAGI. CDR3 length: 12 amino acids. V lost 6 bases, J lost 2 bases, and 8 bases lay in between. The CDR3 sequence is CASRQGAYEQYF. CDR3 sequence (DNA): TGTGCCAGCAGACAGGGCGCCTACGAGCAGTACTTC.

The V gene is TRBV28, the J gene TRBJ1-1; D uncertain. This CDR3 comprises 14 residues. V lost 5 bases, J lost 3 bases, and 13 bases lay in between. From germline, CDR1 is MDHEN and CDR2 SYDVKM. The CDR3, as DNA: TGTGCCAGCAGTCCCGCGGGCCGGGACACTGAAGCTTTCTTT. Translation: CASSPAGRDTEAFF.

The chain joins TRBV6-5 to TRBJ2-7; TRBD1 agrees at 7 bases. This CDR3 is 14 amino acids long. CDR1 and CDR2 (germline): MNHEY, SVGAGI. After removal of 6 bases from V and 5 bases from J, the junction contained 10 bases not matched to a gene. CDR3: CASRPDRTGNEQYF. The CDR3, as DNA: TGTGCCAGCAGACCGGACAGGACGGGGAACGAGCAGTACTTC.

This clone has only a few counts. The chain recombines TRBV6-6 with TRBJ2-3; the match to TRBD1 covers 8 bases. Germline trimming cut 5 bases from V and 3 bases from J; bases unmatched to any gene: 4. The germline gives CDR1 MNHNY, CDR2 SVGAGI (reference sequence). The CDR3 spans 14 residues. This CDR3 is CASSTRQGTDTQYF. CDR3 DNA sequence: TGTGCCAGCAGTACCCGACAGGGGACAGATACGCAGTATTTT.

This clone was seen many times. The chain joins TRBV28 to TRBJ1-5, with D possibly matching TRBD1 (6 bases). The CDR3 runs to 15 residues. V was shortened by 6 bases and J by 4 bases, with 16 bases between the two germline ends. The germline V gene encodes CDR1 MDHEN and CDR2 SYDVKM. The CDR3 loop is CASSTRPTGNQPQHF. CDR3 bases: TGTGCCAGCAGCACACGCCCTACAGGGAATCAGCCCCAGCATTTT.

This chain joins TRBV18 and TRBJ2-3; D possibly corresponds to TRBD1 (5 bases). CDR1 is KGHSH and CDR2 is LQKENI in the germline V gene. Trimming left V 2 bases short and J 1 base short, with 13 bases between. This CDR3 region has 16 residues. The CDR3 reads CASSPFFAGRTDTQYF. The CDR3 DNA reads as TGTGCCAGCTCACCATTTTTCGCAGGGCGCACAGATACGCAGTATTTT.

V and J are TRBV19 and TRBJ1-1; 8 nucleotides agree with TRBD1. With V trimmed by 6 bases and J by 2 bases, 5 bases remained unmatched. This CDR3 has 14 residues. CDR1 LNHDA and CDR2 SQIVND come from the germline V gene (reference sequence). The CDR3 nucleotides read TGTGCCAGTAGGTGGACAGGGTCCAACACTGAAGCTTTCTTT. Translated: CASRWTGSNTEAFF.

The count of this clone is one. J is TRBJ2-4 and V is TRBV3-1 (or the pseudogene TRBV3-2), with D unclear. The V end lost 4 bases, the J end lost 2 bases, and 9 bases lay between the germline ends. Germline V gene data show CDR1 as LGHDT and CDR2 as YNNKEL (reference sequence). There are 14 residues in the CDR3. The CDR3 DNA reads TGTGCCAGCAGCCCCCTACCGTCCAAAAACATTCAGTACTTC. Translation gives CASSPLPSKNIQYF.